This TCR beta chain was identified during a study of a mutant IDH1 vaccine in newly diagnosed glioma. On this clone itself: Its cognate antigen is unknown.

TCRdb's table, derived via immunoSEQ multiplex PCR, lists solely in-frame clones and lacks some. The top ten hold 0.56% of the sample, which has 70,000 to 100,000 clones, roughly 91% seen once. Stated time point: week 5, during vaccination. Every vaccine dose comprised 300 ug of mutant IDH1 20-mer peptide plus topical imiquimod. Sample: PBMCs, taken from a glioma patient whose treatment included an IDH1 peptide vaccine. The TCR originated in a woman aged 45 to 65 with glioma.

CDR3 protein: CASIQTQSYEQYF. In nucleotides, the CDR3 is TGTGCCAGCATCCAGACTCAATCCTACGAGCAGTACTTC. This chain joins TRBV21-1 and TRBJ2-7; the D call in the table, TRBD2, was not verified against the DNA. TRBV21-1 is a pseudogene segment. This CDR3 region has 13 residues.